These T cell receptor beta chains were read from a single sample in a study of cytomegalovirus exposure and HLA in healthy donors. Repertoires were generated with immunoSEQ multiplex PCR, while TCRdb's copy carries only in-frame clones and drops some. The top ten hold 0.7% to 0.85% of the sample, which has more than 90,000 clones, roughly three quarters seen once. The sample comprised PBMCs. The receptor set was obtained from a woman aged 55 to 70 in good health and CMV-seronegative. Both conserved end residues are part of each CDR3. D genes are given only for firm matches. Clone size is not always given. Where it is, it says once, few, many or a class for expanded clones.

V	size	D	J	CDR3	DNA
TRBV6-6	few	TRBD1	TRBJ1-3	CASSTGVGGNTIYF	TGTGCCAGCAGTACAGGGGTGGGAGGAAACACCATATATTTT
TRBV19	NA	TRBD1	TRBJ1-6	CASSPQGQGTSPLHF	TGTGCCAGTAGCCCGCAGGGACAGGGAACTTCACCCCTCCACTTT
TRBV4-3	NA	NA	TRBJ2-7	CASSQDPAGGYEQYF	TGCGCCAGCAGCCAAGACCCGGCAGGGGGGTACGAGCAGTACTTC
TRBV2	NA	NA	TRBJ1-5	CASATIQGDQPQHF	TGTGCCAGCGCCACCATCCAAGGGGATCAGCCCCAGCATTTT
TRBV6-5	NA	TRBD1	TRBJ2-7	CASSPRQGNYEQYF	TGTGCCAGCAGCCCAAGACAGGGAAACTACGAGCAGTACTTC
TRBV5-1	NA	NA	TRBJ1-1	CASSSKGDPSMNTEAFF	TGCGCCAGCAGTTCAAAAGGGGATCCCTCAATGAACACTGAAGCTTTCTTT
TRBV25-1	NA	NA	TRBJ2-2	CASRWGAGELFF	TGTGCCAGCAGGTGGGGCGCCGGGGAGCTGTTTTTT
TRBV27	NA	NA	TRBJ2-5	CASSLSLRGTQYF	TGTGCCAGCAGTTTATCCCTAAGGGGGACCCAGTACTTC
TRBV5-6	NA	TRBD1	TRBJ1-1	CASSLAGTERMNTEAFF	TGTGCCAGCAGCTTGGCAGGGACAGAAAGAATGAACACTGAAGCTTTCTTT
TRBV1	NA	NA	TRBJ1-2	CTSSRRGQGTSRGHYGYTF	TGCACCAGCAGCCGTAGAGGGCAGGGGACCTCTCGCGGGCACTATGGCTACACCTTC
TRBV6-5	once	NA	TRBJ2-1	CASSYPDSSNGEQFF	TGTGCCAGCAGTTATCCGGACAGTTCGAATGGTGAGCAGTTCTTC
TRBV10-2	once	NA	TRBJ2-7	CASQAGGGHEQYF	TGCGCCAGCCAGGCAGGAGGAGGTCACGAGCAGTACTTC
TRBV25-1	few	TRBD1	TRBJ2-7	CASRGPSPGQGPYEQYF	TGTGCCAGCAGAGGCCCTTCCCCGGGACAGGGGCCCTACGAGCAGTACTTC
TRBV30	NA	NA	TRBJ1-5	CAWRGDQPQHF	TGTGCCTGGCGGGGAGATCAGCCCCAGCATTTT
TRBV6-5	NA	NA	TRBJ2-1	CASGRAGRQFF	TGTGCCAGCGGGCGGGCGGGGCGCCAGTTCTTC
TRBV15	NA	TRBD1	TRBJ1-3	CATSRGQGFTGGNTIYF	TGTGCCACCAGCAGGGGACAGGGATTTACTGGTGGAAACACCATATATTTT
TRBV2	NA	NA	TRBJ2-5	CASTLGTQRQETQYF	TGTGCCAGCACTCTGGGGACACAACGCCAAGAGACCCAGTACTTC
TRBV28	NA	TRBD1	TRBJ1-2	CASRLTGDRSYGYTF	TGTGCCAGCAGACTAACCGGGGACAGGTCCTATGGCTACACCTTC
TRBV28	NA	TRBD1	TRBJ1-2	CASSQEGTGWMGYGYTF	TGTGCCAGCAGCCAAGAGGGGACAGGGTGGATGGGCTATGGCTACACCTTC
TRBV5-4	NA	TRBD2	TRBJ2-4	CASSIGLGDIQYF	TGTGCCAGCAGCATCGGACTAGGAGACATTCAGTACTTC
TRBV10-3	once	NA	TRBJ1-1	CASKEGGTEAFF	TGTGCCTCCAAGGAGGGAGGCACTGAAGCTTTCTTT
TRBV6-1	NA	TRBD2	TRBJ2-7	CASSEVERGSYEQYF	TGTGCCAGCAGTGAAGTAGAGCGGGGATCCTACGAGCAGTACTTC
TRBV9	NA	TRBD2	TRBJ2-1	CASSPRGGGHNEQFF	TGTGCCAGCAGCCCCCGGGGCGGGGGGCACAATGAGCAGTTCTTC
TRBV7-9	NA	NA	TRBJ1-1	CSSSLRELNTEAFF	TGTTCCAGCAGCTTACGGGAGCTGAACACTGAAGCTTTCTTT
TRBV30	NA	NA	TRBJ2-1	CAWNTGVSYEQFF	TGTGCCTGGAATACGGGAGTATCCTATGAGCAGTTCTTC
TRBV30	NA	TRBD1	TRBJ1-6	CAWSVQGSSYNSPLHF	TGTGCCTGGAGTGTACAGGGGAGCTCCTATAATTCACCCCTCCACTTT
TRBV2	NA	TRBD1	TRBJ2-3	CASADRGSGTDTQYF	TGTGCCAGCGCGGACAGGGGTTCAGGCACAGATACGCAGTATTTT
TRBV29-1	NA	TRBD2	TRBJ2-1	CSVEGTSGSSFSYNEQFF	TGCAGCGTTGAGGGGACTAGCGGGAGTAGTTTCTCCTACAATGAGCAGTTCTTC
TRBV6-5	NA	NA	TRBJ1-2	CASGTGTYGYTF	TGTGCCAGCGGAACAGGGACCTATGGCTACACCTTC
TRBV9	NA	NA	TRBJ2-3	CASSGSGVGTDTQYF	TGTGCCAGCAGCGGATCGGGGGTAGGCACAGATACGCAGTATTTT
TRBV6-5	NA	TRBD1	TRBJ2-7	CASSYSGQGTWEQYF	TGTGCCAGCAGTTACTCGGGACAGGGGACCTGGGAGCAGTACTTC
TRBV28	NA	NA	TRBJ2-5	CASSFRGVRNQETQYF	TGTGCCAGCAGCTTTCGCGGGGTTCGCAACCAAGAGACCCAGTACTTC
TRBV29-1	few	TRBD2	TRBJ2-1	CSALAVSAGNEQFF	TGCAGCGCCCTAGCGGTGAGTGCAGGGAATGAGCAGTTCTTC
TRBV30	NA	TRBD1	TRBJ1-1	CAWTDRGIAFF	TGTGCCTGGACGGACAGGGGTATAGCTTTCTTT
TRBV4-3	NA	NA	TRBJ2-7	CASSRTQQGNEQYF	TGCGCCAGCAGCCGCACACAACAGGGAAACGAGCAGTACTTC
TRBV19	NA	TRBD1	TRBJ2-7	CASTPTGSSYEQYF	TGTGCCAGTACTCCGACAGGGAGCTCCTACGAGCAGTACTTC
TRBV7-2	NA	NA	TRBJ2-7	CASSHRDSSYEQYF	TGTGCCAGCAGCCACCGGGACTCCTCCTACGAGCAGTACTTC
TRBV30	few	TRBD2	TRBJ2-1	CAWILPGLASTEQFF	TGTGCCTGGATTTTACCGGGACTAGCTTCTACTGAGCAGTTCTTC
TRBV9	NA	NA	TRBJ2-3	CASSGALRGGATDTQYF	TGTGCCAGCAGCGGAGCCCTCCGAGGGGGGGCAACAGATACGCAGTATTTT
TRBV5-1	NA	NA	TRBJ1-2	CASSVGAGGLGYGYTF	TGCGCCAGCAGCGTCGGGGCGGGAGGGCTAGGCTATGGCTACACCTTC
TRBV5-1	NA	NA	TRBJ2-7	CASSFQGLEQYF	TGCGCCAGCAGCTTCCAGGGCCTCGAGCAGTACTTC
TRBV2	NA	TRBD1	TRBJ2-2	CASRPRQGATGELFF	TGTGCCAGCAGACCTCGACAGGGGGCCACCGGGGAGCTGTTTTTT
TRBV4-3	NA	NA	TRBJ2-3	CASSQDVGGASDTQYF	TGCGCCAGCAGCCAAGATGTCGGAGGGGCGTCAGATACGCAGTATTTT
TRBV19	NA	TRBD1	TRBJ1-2	CASRSRTGGSGGYTF	TGTGCCAGTAGGAGTCGCACAGGGGGGTCGGGCGGCTACACCTTC
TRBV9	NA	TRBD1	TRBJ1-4	CASSSGTAFNEKLFF	TGTGCCAGCAGCTCCGGGACAGCGTTTAATGAAAAACTGTTTTTT
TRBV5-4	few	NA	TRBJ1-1	CASSLNRANTEAFF	TGTGCCAGCAGCTTAAACAGGGCGAACACTGAAGCTTTCTTT
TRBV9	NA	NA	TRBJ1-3	CASSVADSSSGNTIYF	TGTGCCAGCAGCGTGGCGGACTCAAGCTCTGGAAACACCATATATTTT